The sequence of this TCR beta chain was determined in a study of T cells in women clearing cervical HPV infection. For the study at large: HLA type stays a possible confounder, typing being limited. Findings and caveats of the study: Cases and controls were distinguished at AUC over 0.75 by richness and V genes.

Notes on this clone: The antigen remains unidentified.

TCRdb's copy holds only in-frame clones and misses some; the assay was immunoSEQ multiplex PCR. Recorded for this sample: 25,000 to 35,000 clones. The sample comprised blood buffy coat. The receptor's source is a woman aged 18 to 75 with a cervical HPV16 infection that either progressed to CIN3+ or cleared (not recorded which).

The sequenced CDR3 bases are TGTGCCAGCTCACCATCAGATTTAGCGGGGGGCTACAATGAG. Its protein is CASSPSDLAGGYNE. The entire CDR3 sequence reads CASSPSDLAGGYNEQFF. This chain links TRBV18 with TRBJ2-1, with TRBD2 matching over 10 bases. The CDR3 end lies 3 residues beyond the end of the read and is filled in from the germline J gene. V gave up 2 bases and J gave up 3 bases; unmatched junction bases: 7. The CDR3 spans 17 residues. Germline V gene sequence: CDR1 KGHSH, CDR2 LQKENI.